Sequencing of this T cell receptor beta chain was carried out in a study of blood T cells in healthy people across ages. Peripheral blood samples of approximately 10 milliliters were drawn from each donor. Findings and limits, study-wide: TCR beta diversity was tightly associated with the proportion of naive T cells.

In the case of this clonotype: The target antigen is unknown.

Germline values: CDR1 LGHNA, CDR2 YNFKEQ. Between the trimmed V and J ends, which lost 0 bases and 4 bases, there was a span of 10 bases. This CDR3 comprises 15 residues. Alongside a J-beta primer mix, a sample-barcoded 5' primer served in a second PCR lasting roughly 6 to 11 cycles. Using its own MiXCR run on the 5' RACE reads, TCRdb lists one record per CDR3 protein. The sample includes about 1.1 million distinct CDR3 sequences, 35% to 40% seen only once; the top ten take around 14%. The receptor was isolated from a man between 18 and 35 years old in good health. The specimen was blood. The chain carries TRBV4-2 and TRBJ1-3; possibly TRBD1 for D (5 bases). The CDR3 sequence: CASSQERTTGNTIYF. CDR3 in DNA: TGTGCCAGCAGCCAAGAAAGGACAACGGGAAACACCATATATTTT.